The clone carrying this T cell receptor (beta chain) was seen repeatedly, ten times or more. This record belongs to a study of regulatory T cells in long-lasting Graves disease. Overall study context: Under 3 months of antithyroid drugs had been taken by newly diagnosed Graves' patients.

To make TCR beta libraries, researchers used iRepertoire HTBI primers and Arm-PCR of CDR3 regions. TCRdb independently ran MiXCR on the multiplex PCR reads; one entry per CDR3 protein. The sample lists around 250,000 distinct CDR3 sequences, about 19% occurring once. Time point in this sample: newly diagnosed GD, antithyroid drugs for less than 3 months. With RNA extracted from PBMCs as input, the TCR library was made. American Thyroid Association guidelines defined Graves' disease diagnosis. Peripheral blood, at about 9 milliliters, went into EDTA tubes. The sequences come from peripheral blood mononuclear cells (PBMCs), collected at new diagnosis, from a patient treated with antithyroid drugs. This TCR was recovered from a female donor with Graves disease.

In DNA, the CDR3 is TGTGCCAGCAGGGTCGGGACTAGCGGGGGGGAGACCCAGTACTTC. Its translation is CASRVGTSGGETQYF. The gene calls are TRBV6-1 and TRBJ2-5; 15 bases are shared with TRBD2. The CDR3 consists of 15 residues. CDR1 and CDR2 from the germline V gene are MNHNS and SASEGT. The J segment lost 5 bases and the V segment lost 6 bases, leaving 4 bases of the junction unmatched.